Below are 20 T cell receptor beta chains sequenced from a single sample in a study of blood T cell repertoires in COVID-19. Some clones are missing from TCRdb's copy, which holds only in-frame ones; the method was immunoSEQ multiplex PCR. This table holds about 17,000 clones, approximately 80% found once. Specimen: peripheral blood. These receptors all come from a woman in her 70s with active COVID-19.

CDR3 residues: CATSAPLLARSHNEQFF. In DNA form, the CDR3 reads TGTGCCACCAGTGCCCCCTTACTAGCCCGATCTCACAATGAGCAGTTCTTC. The gene calls are TRBV24-1 and TRBJ2-1; perhaps TRBD2 as D (6 bases). There are 17 residues in the CDR3. V lost 5 bases, J lost 5 bases, and 21 bases lay in between. Per the germline V gene, CDR1 is KGHDR and CDR2 is SFDVKD.

By share, this clone ranks as medium-sized. V gene TRBV7-2 combines with J gene TRBJ1-1; 10 bases map to TRBD1. Per the germline V gene, CDR1 is SGHTA and CDR2 is FQGNSA. CDR3 size: 14 residues. V lost 4 bases, J lost 5 bases, and 4 bases stayed unmatched. CDR3 sequence (DNA): TGTGCCAGCAGCTCTCTGGGACAGGGGACTGAAGCTTTCTTT. This codes for CASSSLGQGTEAFF. Combining the CDR3 with reference TRBV7-2 and TRBJ1-1 gives the whole variable domain GAGVSQSPSNKVTEKGKDVELRCDPISGHTALYWYRQSLGQGLEFLIYFQGNSAPDKSGLPSDRFSAERTGGSVSTLTIQRTQQEDSAVYLCASSSLGQGTEAFFGQGTRLTVV.

The sample holds one count of this clone. The chain joins TRBV5-6 to TRBJ2-7; D perhaps matches TRBD1 (6 bases). The CDR3 extends over 19 amino acids. CDR1 SGHDT and CDR2 YYEEEE come from the germline V gene. The V gene lost 3 bases and the J gene lost 2 bases, with 27 bases spanning the gap. The CDR3 sequence is CASSSLWGQGAGTPYEQYF. In nucleotides, the CDR3 is TGTGCCAGCAGCTCCTTGTGGGGACAAGGGGCTGGGACCCCCTACGAGCAGTACTTC.

The chain has TRBV7-9 and TRBJ1-1; D unclear. CDR1 is SEHNR, CDR2 FQNEAQ, per germline (reference sequence). The CDR3 has 13 residues. Trimming stripped 7 bases from V and 4 bases from J, with 13 bases between. CDR3 sequence (DNA): TGTGCCAGCACCCGAATGGAGGCCACTGAAGCTTTCTTT. Translating it yields CASTRMEATEAFF. Using reference TRBV7-9 and TRBJ1-1 for the parts outside the CDR3, the full variable domain is DTGVSQNPRHKITKRGQNVTFRCDPISEHNRLYWYRQTLGQGPEFLTYFQNEAQLEKSRLLSDRFSAERPKGSFSTLEIQRTEQGDSAMYLCASTRMEATEAFFGQGTRLTVV.

The CDR3 DNA sequence: TGTGCCATCAGTGCGGGACTAGCGAAAGGGGGTGAGCAGTTCTTC. The encoded protein is CAISAGLAKGGEQFF. This chain joins TRBV10-3 and TRBJ2-1, with TRBD2 matching over 10 bases. With 4 bases clipped from V and 9 bases from J, the junction kept 9 bases outside the gene matches. In germline, CDR1 is ENHRY, CDR2 SYGVKD. The CDR3 is made up of 15 amino acids.

A few counts support this clone. The chain uses TRBV18 and TRBJ2-1; 12 bases fit TRBD2. This CDR3 has 13 residues. J lost 7 bases, V lost 5 bases, and 0 bases had no gene match. In germline, CDR1 is KGHSH, CDR2 LQKENI. The CDR3 DNA is TGTGCCAGCTCAGGGACTAGCGGGAATGAGCAGTTCTTC. It encodes CASSGTSGNEQFF.

V usage is TRBV6-6 and J usage is TRBJ1-5; D remains ambiguous. Germline CDR1 and CDR2: MNHNY and SVGAGI (reference sequence). The CDR3 is made up of 13 amino acids. V lost 7 bases to trimming and J lost 7 bases, with 14 bases between them. The CDR3 coding sequence is TGTGCCAGCACCCTAGCGGGGATGCAGCCCCAGCATTTT. It specifies CASTLAGMQPQHF.

The CDR3 nucleotides are TGTGCCAGCAGTGAACAGAATAGCAATCAGCCCCAGCATTTT. This codes for CASSEQNSNQPQHF. The chain carries TRBV6-4 and TRBJ1-5; D gene unclear. CDR3 size: 14 residues. The germline gives CDR1 MRHNA, CDR2 SNTAGT. V lost 3 bases and J 0 bases, leaving 6 bases between the germline ends.

The chain uses TRBV5-6 and TRBJ1-1; D perhaps matches TRBD1 (5 bases). The V gene lost 1 base and the J gene lost 2 bases, with 9 bases spanning the gap. The CDR3 is 14 amino acids. Germline-derived CDR1 and CDR2 are SGHDT and YYEEEE. CDR3 DNA: TGTGCCAGCAGCTTGAGGGGAGGAAACACTGAAGCTTTCTTT. As protein: CASSLRGGNTEAFF.

This chain connects TRBV6-5 to TRBJ2-2, with D perhaps TRBD1 (5 bases). This CDR3 spans 15 amino acids. Trimming took off 2 bases at V and 4 bases at J, with 11 bases between the two ends. The germline V gene encodes CDR1 MNHEY and CDR2 SVGAGI. CDR3 DNA: TGTGCCAGCAGTTACAGGCATCAGGGCACCGGGGAGCTGTTTTTT. It is translated as CASSYRHQGTGELFF.

This sequence joins TRBV6-6 and TRBJ2-2; D uncertain. Germline V gene data show CDR1 as MNHNY and CDR2 as SVGAGI (reference sequence). The CDR3 has 13 residues. Trimming took 6 bases from V and 6 from J, leaving 11 bases between them. The DNA of the CDR3 is TGTGCCAGCAGCCCGACTCCTTCCGGGGAGCTGTTTTTT. Translation: CASSPTPSGELFF.

The chain employs TRBV27 and TRBJ2-1, with TRBD2 identical over 7 bases. With V trimmed by 0 bases and J by 3 bases, 2 bases remained unmatched. Germline CDR1 and CDR2: MNHEY and SMNVEV (reference sequence). This CDR3 comprises 15 residues. The CDR3 protein is CASSLSRGSYNEQFF. In DNA, the CDR3 is TGTGCCAGCAGTTTATCGCGGGGGAGCTACAATGAGCAGTTCTTC.

V and J are TRBV2 and TRBJ1-2; D remains unclear. The CDR3 has 14 residues. The germline CDR1 and CDR2 sequences are SNHLY and FYNNEI. V was clipped by 7 bases and J by 2 bases, with 14 bases between them. Here the CDR3 DNA reads TGTGCCAGCATCTTTAGGGAGGGAAACTATGGCTACACCTTC. It encodes CASIFREGNYGYTF.

The chain has TRBV14 and TRBJ1-1, with D possibly being TRBD1 (5 bases). This CDR3 is 15 amino acids long. Per the germline V gene, CDR1 is SGHDN and CDR2 is FVKESK. V lost 4 bases to trimming and J lost 7 bases, with 19 bases between them. CDR3: CASSRSGAGQGEAFF. The CDR3 region has the DNA TGTGCCAGCAGCCGCAGCGGGGCCGGCCAGGGTGAAGCTTTCTTT.

As to this clone: A read error may account for a junction end that differs from germline. DNA for the CDR3: TGTGCCACCAGCCTAGGGGTGGGACAGGGGCAAGAGACCCAGTACTTC. As protein: CATSLGVGQGQETQYF. The chain carries TRBV3-1 (or the pseudogene TRBV3-2) and TRBJ2-5; 10 bases fit TRBD1. This CDR3 is 16 amino acids long. Germline V gene data show CDR1 as LGHDT and CDR2 as YNNKEL (reference sequence).

This chain connects TRBV5-1 to TRBJ2-3; 7 bases match TRBD2. CDR3 length: 13 amino acids. V shed 7 bases, J shed 5 bases, and the junction held 7 bases outside the gene matches. Germline-derived CDR1 and CDR2 are SGHRS and YFSETQ. DNA for the CDR3: TGCGCCAGCGGACTGGGGGAGGGAGATACGCAGTATTTT. Translated: CASGLGEGDTQYF.

The rearrangement links TRBV2 to TRBJ2-5; D remains ambiguous. The germline gives CDR1 SNHLY, CDR2 FYNNEI. This CDR3 region has 13 residues. The germline V and J ends were trimmed by 4 bases and 0 bases, with 6 bases remaining between them. CDR3 sequence: CASSVSYQETQYF. The CDR3 coding sequence is TGTGCCAGCAGTGTTTCCTACCAAGAGACCCAGTACTTC.

The rearrangement joins TRBV20-1 to TRBJ2-1; 8 bases align to TRBD2. From germline, CDR1 is DFQATT and CDR2 SNEGSKA (reference sequence). This CDR3 comprises 15 residues. V lost 3 bases to trimming and J lost 14 bases; unmatched junction nucleotides: 18. Here the CDR3 DNA reads TGCAGTGCTAGTTTGTTATGGCGGGAGGAAGGTAGGGAGTTCTTC. Translated: CSASLLWREEGREFF.

The chain employs TRBV4-2 and TRBJ2-7; D remains ambiguous. The CDR3 extends over 13 amino acids. The germline V and J ends were trimmed by 0 bases and 10 bases, with 13 bases remaining between them. Germline assignment: CDR1 LGHNA and CDR2 YNFKEQ. CDR3 region: CASSQDTSRSQYF. CDR3 coding DNA: TGTGCCAGCAGCCAAGACACTTCCCGTAGCCAGTACTTC.

The chain recombines TRBV27 with TRBJ2-7, with TRBD1 as a possible D gene (7 bases). CDR1 and CDR2 (germline): MNHEY, SMNVEV (reference sequence). This CDR3 has 12 residues. Deletions cut 8 bases from V and 12 bases from J, with 20 bases between. The chain's CDR3 is CASRPTGEVLYF. CDR3 bases: TGTGCCAGCCGCCCAACAGGGGAGGTTTTGTACTTC.